This note documents a single TCR beta chain sequence. The data originate from a study of T-cell reconstitution after alpha-beta-depleted transplantation in children. Preparing the TCRbeta library involved the use of unique molecular identifiers. Using its own MiXCR run on the PCR reads, TCRdb lists one record per CDR3 protein. The sample includes about 600,000 distinct CDR3 sequences, roughly a tenth of them seen just once. The CDR3 consists of 14 residues. Germline CDR1 reads SEHNR; CDR2 reads FQNEAQ (reference sequence). With 5 bases clipped from V and 4 bases from J, the junction kept 6 bases outside the gene matches.

The chain joins TRBV7-9 to TRBJ2-3, with 7 bases that match TRBD2. The receptor was isolated from a human donor who donated a stem cell graft to a child with acute myeloid leukemia. Sample: PBMCs from the stem cell graft donor, taken from the stem cell graft. CDR3 in amino acids: CASSRRGNADTQYF. DNA for the CDR3: TGTGCCAGCAGCCGGCGGGGGAACGCAGATACGCAGTATTTT. Full variable domain (missing parts from reference TRBV7-9 and TRBJ2-3): DTGVSQNPRHKITKRGQNVTFRCDPISEHNRLYWYRQTLGQGPEFLTYFQNEAQLEKSRLLSDRFSAERPKGSFSTLEIQRTEQGDSAMYLCASSRRGNADTQYFGPGTRLTVL.